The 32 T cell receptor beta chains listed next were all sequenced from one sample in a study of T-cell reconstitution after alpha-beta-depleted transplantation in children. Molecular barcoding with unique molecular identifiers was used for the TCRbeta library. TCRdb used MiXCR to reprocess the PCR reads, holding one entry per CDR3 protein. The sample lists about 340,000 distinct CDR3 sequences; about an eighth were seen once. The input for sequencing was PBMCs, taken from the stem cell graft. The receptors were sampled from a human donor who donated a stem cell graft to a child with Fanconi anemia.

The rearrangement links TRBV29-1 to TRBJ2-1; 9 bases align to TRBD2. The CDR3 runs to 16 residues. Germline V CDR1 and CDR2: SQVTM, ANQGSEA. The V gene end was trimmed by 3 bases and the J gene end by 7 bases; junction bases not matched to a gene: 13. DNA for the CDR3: TGCAGCGTTGAGATGTTTCGGCGGGGGGGGGGAAATGAGCAGTTCTTC. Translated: CSVEMFRRGGGNEQFF.

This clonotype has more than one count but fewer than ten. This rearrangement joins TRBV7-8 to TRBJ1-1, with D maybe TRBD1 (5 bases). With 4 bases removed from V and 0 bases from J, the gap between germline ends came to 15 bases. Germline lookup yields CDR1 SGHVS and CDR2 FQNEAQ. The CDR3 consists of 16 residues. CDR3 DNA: TGTGCCAGCAGCTCCACCATGGGACCGCTGAACACTGAAGCTTTCTTT. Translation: CASSSTMGPLNTEAFF.

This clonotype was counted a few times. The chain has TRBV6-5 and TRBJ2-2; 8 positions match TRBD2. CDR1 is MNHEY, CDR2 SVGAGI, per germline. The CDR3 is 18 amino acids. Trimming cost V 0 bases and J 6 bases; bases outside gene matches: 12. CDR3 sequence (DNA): TGTGCCAGCAGTTACTCGTCTACCCCGGGACTAGATGCCGGGGAGCTGTTTTTT. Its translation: CASSYSSTPGLDAGELFF.

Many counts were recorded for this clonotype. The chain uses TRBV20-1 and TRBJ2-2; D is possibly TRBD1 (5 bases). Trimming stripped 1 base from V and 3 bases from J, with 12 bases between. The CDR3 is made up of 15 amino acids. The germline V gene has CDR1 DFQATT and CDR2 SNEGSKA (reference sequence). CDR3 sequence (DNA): TGCAGTGCTAGAGCGCAGGGCAGCGACACCGGGGAGCTGTTTTTT. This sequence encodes CSARAQGSDTGELFF.

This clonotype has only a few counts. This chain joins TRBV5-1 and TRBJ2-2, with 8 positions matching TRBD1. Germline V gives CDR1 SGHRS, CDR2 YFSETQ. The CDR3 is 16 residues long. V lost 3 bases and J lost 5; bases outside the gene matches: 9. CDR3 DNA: TGCGCCAGCAGCTCGACAGGGGCGGTAGGAACCGGGGAGCTGTTTTTT. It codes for CASSSTGAVGTGELFF.

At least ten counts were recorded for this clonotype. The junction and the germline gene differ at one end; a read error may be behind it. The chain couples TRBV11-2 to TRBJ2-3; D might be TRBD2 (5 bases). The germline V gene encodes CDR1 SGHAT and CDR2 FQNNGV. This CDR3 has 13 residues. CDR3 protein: CASSLERTDTQYF. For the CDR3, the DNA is TGTGCCAGCAGTTTAGAGCGGACAGATACGCAGTATTTT.

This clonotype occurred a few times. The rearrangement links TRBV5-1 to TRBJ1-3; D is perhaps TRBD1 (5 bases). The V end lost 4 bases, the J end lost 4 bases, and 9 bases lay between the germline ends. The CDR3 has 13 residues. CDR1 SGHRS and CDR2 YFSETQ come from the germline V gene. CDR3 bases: TGCGCCAGCAGCGAAGGGACCGGAAACACCATATATTTT. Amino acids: CASSEGTGNTIYF.

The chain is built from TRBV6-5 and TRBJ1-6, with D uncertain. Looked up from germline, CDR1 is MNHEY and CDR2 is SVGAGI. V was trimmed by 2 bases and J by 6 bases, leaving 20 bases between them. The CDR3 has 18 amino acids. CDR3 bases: TGTGCCAGCAGTTACAGAGGCGACACCTCATGGAGTAATTCACCCCTCCACTTT. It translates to CASSYRGDTSWSNSPLHF.

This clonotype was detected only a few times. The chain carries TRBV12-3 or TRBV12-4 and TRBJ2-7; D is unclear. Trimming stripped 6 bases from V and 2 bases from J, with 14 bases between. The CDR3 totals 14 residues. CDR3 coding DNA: TGTGCCAGCAGCCCCTGGGATACCCCCTACGAGCAGTACTTC. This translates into CASSPWDTPYEQYF.

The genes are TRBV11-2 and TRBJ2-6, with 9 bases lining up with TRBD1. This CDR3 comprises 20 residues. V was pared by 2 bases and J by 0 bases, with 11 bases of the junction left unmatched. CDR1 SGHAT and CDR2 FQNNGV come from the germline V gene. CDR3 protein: CASSLLTGGGLNSGANVLTF. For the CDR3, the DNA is TGTGCCAGCAGCTTATTAACAGGGGGCGGCCTTAACTCTGGGGCCAACGTCCTGACTTTC.

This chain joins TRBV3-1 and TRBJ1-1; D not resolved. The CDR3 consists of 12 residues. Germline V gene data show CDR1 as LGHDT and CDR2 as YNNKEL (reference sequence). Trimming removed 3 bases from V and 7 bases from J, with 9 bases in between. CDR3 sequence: CASSHGGREAFF. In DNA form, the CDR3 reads TGTGCCAGCAGCCACGGAGGACGTGAAGCTTTCTTT.

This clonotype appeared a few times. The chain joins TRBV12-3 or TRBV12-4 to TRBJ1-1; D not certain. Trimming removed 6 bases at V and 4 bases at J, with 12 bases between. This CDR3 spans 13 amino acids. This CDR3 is CASRYTGLTEAFF. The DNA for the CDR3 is TGTGCCAGCAGGTACACGGGCCTCACTGAAGCTTTCTTT.

The CDR3 spells CASSPDRPSTDTQYF. DNA of the CDR3: TGTGCCAGCAGCCCCGACAGGCCTAGCACAGATACGCAGTATTTT. The rearrangement links TRBV6-1 to TRBJ2-3; TRBD1 is a possible D gene (6 bases). Per the germline V gene, CDR1 is MNHNS and CDR2 is SASEGT. The CDR3 is 15 amino acids. Between the trimmed V and J ends, which lost 6 bases and 0 bases, there was a span of 13 bases.

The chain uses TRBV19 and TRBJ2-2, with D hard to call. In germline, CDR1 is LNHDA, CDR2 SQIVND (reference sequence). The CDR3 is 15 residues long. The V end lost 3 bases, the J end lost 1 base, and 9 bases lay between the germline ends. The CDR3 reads CASSMISGNTGELFF. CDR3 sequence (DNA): TGTGCCAGTAGTATGATTTCGGGGAACACCGGGGAGCTGTTTTTT.

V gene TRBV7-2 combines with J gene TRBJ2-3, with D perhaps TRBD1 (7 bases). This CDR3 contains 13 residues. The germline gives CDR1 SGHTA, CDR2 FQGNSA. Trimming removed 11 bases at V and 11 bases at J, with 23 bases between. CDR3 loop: CAGTPGGDSKQYF. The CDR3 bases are TGTGCCGGCACCCCCGGCGGGGACAGTAAGCAGTATTTT.

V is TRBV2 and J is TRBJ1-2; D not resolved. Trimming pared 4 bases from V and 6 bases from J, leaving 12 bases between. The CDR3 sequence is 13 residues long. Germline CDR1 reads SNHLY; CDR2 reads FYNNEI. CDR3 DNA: TGTGCCAGCAGTGCTTTGCAGCGTGATGGCTACACCTTC. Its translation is CASSALQRDGYTF.

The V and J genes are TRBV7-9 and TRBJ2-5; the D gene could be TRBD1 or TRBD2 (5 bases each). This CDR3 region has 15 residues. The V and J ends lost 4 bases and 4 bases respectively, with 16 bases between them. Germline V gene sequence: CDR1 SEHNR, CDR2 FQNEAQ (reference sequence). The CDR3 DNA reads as TGTGCCAGCAGCTCAGCAGGGAGTGGGGGAGAGACCCAGTACTTC. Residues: CASSSAGSGGETQYF.

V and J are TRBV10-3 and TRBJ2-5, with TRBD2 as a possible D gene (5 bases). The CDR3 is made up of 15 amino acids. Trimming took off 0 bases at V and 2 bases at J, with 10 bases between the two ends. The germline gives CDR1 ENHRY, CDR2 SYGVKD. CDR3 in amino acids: CAISESTGLQETQYF. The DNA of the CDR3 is TGTGCCATCAGTGAGTCGACTGGACTTCAAGAGACCCAGTACTTC.

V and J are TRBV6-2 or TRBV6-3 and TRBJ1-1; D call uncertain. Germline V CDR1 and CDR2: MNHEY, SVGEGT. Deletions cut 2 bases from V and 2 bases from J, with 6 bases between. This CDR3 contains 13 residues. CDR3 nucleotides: TGTGCCAGCAGTTACAAGTTCAACACTGAAGCTTTCTTT. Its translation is CASSYKFNTEAFF.

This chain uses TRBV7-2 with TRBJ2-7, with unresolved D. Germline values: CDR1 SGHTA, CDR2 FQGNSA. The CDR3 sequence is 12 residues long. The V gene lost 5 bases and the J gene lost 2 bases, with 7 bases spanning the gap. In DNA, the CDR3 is TGTGCCAGCAGCCCCGGCCCCTACGAGCAGTACTTC. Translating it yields CASSPGPYEQYF.

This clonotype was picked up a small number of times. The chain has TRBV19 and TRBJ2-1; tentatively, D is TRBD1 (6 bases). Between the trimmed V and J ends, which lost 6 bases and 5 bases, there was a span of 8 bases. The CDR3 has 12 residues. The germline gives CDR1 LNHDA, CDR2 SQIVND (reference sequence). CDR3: CASRGGDNEQFF. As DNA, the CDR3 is TGTGCCAGTAGAGGGGGAGACAATGAGCAGTTCTTC.

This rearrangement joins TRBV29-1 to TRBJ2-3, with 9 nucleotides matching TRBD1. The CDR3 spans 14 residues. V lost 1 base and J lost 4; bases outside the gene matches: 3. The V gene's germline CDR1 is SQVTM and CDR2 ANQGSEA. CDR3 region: CSVEARQGADTQYF. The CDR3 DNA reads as TGCAGCGTTGAAGCAAGACAGGGGGCAGATACGCAGTATTTT.

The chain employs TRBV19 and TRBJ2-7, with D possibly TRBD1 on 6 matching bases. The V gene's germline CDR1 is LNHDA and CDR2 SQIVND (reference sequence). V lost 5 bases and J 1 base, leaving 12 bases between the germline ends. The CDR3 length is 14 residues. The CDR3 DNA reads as TGTGCCAGTAGTGGGGGCTACACTTCCTACGAGCAGTACTTC. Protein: CASSGGYTSYEQYF.

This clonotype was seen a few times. The CDR3 DNA reads as TGTGCCAGCAGTGCAGTGACGGGGGGCTTAGAGACCCAGTACTTC. Translation gives CASSAVTGGLETQYF. The chain combines TRBV9 with TRBJ2-5, with TRBD2 as a possible D gene (7 bases). V lost 5 bases and J lost 4, with 18 bases in between. Germline V gene data show CDR1 as SGDLS and CDR2 as YYNGEE. This CDR3 region has 15 residues. Combining the CDR3 with reference TRBV9 and TRBJ2-5 gives the whole variable domain DSGVTQTPKHLITATGQRVTLRCSPRSGDLSVYWYQQSLDQGLQFLIQYYNGEERAKGNILERFSAQQFPDLHSELNLSSLELGDSALYFCASSAVTGGLETQYFGPGTRLLVL.

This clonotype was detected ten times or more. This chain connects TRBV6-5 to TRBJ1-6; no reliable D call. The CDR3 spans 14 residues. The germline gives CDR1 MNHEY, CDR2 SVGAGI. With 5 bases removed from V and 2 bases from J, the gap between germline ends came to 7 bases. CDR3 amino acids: CASSSRAYNSPLHF. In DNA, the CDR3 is TGTGCCAGCAGTAGCCGGGCCTATAATTCACCCCTCCACTTT.

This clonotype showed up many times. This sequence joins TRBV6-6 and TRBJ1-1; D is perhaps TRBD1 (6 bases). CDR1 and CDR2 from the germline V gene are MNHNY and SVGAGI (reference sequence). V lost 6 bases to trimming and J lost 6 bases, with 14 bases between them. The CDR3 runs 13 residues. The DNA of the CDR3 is TGTGCCAGCAGGCCAGGGAGGGGGGCTGAAGCTTTCTTT. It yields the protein CASRPGRGAEAFF.

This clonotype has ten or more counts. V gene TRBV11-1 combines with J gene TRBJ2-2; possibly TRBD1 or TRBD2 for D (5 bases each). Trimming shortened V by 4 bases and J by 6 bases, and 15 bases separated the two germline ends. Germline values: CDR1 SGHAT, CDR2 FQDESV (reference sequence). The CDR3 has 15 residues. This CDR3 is CASSSKGPFAGELFF. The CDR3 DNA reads TGTGCCAGCAGCTCAAAGGGACCTTTCGCCGGGGAGCTGTTTTTT.

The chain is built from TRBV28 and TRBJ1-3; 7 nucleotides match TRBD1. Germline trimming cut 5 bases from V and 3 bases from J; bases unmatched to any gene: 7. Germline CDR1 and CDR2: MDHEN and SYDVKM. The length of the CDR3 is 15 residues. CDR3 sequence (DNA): TGTGCCAGCAGTGGGAACAGGGGACTTGGAAACACCATATATTTT. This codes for CASSGNRGLGNTIYF.

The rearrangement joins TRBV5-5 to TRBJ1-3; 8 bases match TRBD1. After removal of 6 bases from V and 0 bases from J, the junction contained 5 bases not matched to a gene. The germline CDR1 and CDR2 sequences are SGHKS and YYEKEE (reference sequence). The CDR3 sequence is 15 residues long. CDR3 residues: CASITGTGSGNTIYF. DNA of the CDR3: TGTGCCAGCATCACCGGGACAGGCTCTGGAAACACCATATATTTT.

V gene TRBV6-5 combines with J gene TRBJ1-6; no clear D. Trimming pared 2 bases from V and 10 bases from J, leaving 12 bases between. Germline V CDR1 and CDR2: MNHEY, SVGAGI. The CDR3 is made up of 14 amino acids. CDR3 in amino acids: CASSYDPGRSPLHF. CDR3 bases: TGTGCCAGCAGTTACGACCCAGGACGCTCACCCCTCCACTTT.

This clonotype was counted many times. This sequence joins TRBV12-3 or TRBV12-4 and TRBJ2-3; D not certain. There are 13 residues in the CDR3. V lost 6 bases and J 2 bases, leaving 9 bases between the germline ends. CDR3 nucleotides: TGTGCCAGCAGCCAGAACCCCACAGATACGCAGTATTTT. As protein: CASSQNPTDTQYF.

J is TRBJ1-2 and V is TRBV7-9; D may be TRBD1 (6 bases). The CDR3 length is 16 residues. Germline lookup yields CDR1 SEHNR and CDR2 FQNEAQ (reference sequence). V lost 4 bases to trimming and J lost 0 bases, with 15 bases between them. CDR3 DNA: TGTGCCAGCAGCTCACAAACGACAGGAGCTAACTATGGCTACACCTTC. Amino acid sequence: CASSSQTTGANYGYTF.